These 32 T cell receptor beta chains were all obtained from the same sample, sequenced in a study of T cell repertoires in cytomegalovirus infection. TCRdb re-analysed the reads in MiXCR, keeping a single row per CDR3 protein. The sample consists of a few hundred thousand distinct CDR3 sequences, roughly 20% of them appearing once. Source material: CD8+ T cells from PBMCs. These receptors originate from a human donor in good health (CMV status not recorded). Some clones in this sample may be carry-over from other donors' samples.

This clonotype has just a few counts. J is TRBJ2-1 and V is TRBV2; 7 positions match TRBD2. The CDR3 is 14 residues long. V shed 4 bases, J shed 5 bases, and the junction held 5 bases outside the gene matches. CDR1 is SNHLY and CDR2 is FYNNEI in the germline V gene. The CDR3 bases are TGTGCCAGCAGTGCGGCTAGCGGTGACAATGAGCAGTTCTTC. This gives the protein CASSAASGDNEQFF.

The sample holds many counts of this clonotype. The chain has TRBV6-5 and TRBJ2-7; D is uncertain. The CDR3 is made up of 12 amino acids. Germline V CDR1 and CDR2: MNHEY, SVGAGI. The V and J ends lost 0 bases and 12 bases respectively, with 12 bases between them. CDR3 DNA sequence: TGTGCCAGCAGTTACTCCCGGGCCCATTGGTACTTC. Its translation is CASSYSRAHWYF.

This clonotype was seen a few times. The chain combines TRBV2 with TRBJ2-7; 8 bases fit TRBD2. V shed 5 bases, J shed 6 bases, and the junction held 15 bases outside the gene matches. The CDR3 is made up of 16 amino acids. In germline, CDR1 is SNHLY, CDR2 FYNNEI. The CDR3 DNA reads TGTGCCAGCAGTTTTCAAGACTTCGGGACTAGTAGCGAGCAGTACTTC. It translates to CASSFQDFGTSSEQYF.

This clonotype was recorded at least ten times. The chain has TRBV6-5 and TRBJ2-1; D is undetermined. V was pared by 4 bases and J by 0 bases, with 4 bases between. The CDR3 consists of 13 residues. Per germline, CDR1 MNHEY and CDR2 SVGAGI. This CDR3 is CASSFRSYNEQFF. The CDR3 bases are TGTGCCAGCAGTTTCCGCTCCTACAATGAGCAGTTCTTC.

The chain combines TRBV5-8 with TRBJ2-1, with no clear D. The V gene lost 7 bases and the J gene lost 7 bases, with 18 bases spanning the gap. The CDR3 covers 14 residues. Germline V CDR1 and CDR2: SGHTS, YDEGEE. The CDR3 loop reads CASSGRLDGNEQFF. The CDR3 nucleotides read TGTGCCAGCTCCGGGCGCCTGGACGGAAATGAGCAGTTCTTC.

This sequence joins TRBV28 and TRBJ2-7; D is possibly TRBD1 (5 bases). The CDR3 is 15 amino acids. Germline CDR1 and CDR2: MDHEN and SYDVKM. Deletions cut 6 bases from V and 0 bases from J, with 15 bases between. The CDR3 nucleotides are TGTGCCAGCAGAGGTTCAGGGTATGCCTCCTACGAGCAGTACTTC. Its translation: CASRGSGYASYEQYF.

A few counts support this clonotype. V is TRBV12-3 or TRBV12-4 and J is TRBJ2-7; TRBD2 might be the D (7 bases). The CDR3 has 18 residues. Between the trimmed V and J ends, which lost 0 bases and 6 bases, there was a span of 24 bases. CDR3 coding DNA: TGTGCCAGCAGTTTAGCTGTGTTTATGGGGGGGCCCGCGGGCGAGCAGTACTTC. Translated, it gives CASSLAVFMGGPAGEQYF.

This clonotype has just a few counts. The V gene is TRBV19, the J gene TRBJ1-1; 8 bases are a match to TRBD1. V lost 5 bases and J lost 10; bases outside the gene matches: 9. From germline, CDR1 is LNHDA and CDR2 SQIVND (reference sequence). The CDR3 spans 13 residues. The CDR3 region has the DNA TGTGCCAGTAGTCCTGGACAGGGTGGAGGAGCTTTCTTT. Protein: CASSPGQGGGAFF. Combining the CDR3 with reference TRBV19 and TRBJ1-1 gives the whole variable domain DGGITQSPKYLFRKEGQNVTLSCEQNLNHDAMYWYRQDPGQGLRLIYYSQIVNDFQKGDIAEGYSVSREKKESFPLTVTSAQKNPTAFYLCASSPGQGGGAFFGQGTRLTVV.

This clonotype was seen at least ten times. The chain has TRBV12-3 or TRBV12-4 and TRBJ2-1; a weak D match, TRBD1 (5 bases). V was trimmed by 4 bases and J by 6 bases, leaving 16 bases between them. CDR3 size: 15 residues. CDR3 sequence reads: CASSWGQVPFNEQFF. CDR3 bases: TGTGCCAGCAGTTGGGGCCAGGTTCCTTTCAATGAGCAGTTCTTC.

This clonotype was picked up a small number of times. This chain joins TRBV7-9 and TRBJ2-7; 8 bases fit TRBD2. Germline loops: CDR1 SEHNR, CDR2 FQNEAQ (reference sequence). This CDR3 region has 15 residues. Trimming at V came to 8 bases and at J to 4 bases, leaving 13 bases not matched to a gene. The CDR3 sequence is CASSKSGGRGYEQYF. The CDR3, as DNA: TGTGCCAGCTCCAAATCGGGGGGGCGAGGTTACGAGCAGTACTTC.

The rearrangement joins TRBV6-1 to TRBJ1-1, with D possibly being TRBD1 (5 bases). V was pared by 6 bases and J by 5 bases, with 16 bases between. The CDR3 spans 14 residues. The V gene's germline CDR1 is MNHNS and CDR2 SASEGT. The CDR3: CASSQTDEKTEAFF. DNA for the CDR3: TGTGCCAGCAGCCAGACAGACGAGAAAACTGAAGCTTTCTTT.

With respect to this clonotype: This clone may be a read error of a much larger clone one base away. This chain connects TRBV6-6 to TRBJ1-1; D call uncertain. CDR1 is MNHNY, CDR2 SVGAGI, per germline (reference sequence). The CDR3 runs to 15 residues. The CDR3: CASSYSRSGSTEAYF. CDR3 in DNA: TGTGCCAGCAGTTACTCGAGATCCGGGAGCACTGAAGCTTACTTT.

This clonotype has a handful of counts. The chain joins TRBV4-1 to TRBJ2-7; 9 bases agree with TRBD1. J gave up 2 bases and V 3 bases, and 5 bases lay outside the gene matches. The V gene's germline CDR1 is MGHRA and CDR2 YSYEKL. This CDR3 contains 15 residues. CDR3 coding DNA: TGCGCCAGCAGCCAGAGACAGGGGGGGCCCTACGAGCAGTACTTC. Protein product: CASSQRQGGPYEQYF.

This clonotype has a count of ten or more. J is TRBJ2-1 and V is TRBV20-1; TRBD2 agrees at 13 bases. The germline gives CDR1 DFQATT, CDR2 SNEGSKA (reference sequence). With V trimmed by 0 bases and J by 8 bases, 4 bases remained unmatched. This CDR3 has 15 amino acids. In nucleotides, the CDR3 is TGCAGTGCTAGAGATCAGGGACTAGCGGGGTATGAGCAGTTCTTC. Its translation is CSARDQGLAGYEQFF.

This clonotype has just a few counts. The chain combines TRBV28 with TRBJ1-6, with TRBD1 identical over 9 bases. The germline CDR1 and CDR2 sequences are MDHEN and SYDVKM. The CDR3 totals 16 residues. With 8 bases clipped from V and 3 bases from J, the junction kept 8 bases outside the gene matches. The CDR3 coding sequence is TGTGCCAGCTCAAGCCGGGACAGGGACTATAATTCACCCCTCCACTTT. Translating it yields CASSSRDRDYNSPLHF. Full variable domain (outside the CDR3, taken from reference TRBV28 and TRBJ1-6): DVKVTQSSRYLVKRTGEKVFLECVQDMDHENMFWYRQDPGLGLRLIYFSYDVKMKEKGDIPEGYSVSREKKERFSLILESASTNQTSMYLCASSSRDRDYNSPLHFGNGTRLTVT.

CDR3 in DNA: TGTGCCAGCAGCCAAGAACTAGCGGGGGATCTGGGGAGGCAAGAGACCCAGTACTTC. The encoded protein is CASSQELAGDLGRQETQYF. This chain joins TRBV3-1 and TRBJ2-5; 11 bases map to TRBD2. CDR3 length equals 19 residues. V lost 0 bases to trimming and J lost 2 bases; unmatched junction nucleotides: 11. The germline CDR1 and CDR2 sequences are LGHDT and YNNKEL (reference sequence).

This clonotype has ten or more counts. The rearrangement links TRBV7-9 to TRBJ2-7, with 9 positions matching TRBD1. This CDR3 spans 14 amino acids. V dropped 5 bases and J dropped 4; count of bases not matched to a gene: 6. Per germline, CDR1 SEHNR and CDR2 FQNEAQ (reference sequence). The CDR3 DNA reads TGTGCCAGCAGCAGGGGGACAGGGCTTTACGAGCAGTACTTC. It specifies CASSRGTGLYEQYF.

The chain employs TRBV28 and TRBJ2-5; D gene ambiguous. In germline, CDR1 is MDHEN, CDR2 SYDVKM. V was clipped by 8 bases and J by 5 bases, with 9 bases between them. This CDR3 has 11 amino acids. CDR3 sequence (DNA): TGTGCCAGCTCTACATCCGAGACCCAGTACTTC. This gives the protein CASSTSETQYF.

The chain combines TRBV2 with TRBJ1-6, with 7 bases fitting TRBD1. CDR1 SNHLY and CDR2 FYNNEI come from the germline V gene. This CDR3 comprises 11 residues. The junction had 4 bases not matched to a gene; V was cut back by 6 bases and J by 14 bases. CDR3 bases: TGTGCCAGCAGGACAGGGACATCCCTCCACTTT. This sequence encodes CASRTGTSLHF.

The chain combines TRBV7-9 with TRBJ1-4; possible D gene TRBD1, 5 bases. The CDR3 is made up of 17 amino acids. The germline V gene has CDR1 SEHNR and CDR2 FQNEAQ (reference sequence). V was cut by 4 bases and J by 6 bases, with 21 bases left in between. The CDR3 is CASSSTVDGTLYEKLFF. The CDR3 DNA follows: TGTGCCAGCAGCTCGACTGTTGACGGGACTTTATATGAAAAACTGTTTTTT.

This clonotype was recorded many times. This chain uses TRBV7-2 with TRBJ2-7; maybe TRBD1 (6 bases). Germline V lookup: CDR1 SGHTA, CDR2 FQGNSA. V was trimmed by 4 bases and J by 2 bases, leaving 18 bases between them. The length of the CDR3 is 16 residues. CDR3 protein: CASSSTTGLVAYEQYF. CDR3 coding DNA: TGTGCCAGCAGCTCGACGACAGGATTAGTCGCCTACGAGCAGTACTTC.

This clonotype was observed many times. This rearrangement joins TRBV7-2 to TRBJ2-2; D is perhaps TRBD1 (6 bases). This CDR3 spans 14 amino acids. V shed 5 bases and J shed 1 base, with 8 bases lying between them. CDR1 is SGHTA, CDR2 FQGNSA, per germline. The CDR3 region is CASSPTGNTGELFF. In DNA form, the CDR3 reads TGTGCCAGCAGCCCGACAGGGAACACCGGGGAGCTGTTTTTT.

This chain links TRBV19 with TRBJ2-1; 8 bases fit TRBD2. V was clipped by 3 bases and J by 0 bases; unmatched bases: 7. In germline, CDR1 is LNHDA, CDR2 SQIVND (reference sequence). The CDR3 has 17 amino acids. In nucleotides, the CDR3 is TGTGCCAGTAGTATCGTGGCGAGCGGGGGCTCCTACAATGAGCAGTTCTTC. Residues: CASSIVASGGSYNEQFF.

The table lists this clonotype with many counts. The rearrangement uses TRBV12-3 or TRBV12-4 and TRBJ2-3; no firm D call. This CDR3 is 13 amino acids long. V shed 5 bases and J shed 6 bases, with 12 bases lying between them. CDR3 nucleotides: TGTGCCAGCAGTCCAAGGATCTCGGATACGCAGTATTTT. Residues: CASSPRISDTQYF.

The CDR3 here is CASRDGSGLYEQYF. CDR3 bases: TGTGCCAGCCGGGACGGGTCTGGTTTATACGAGCAGTACTTC. The chain couples TRBV2 to TRBJ2-7, with D possibly being TRBD1 or TRBD2 (5 bases each). Germline V gene lookup returns CDR1 SNHLY and CDR2 FYNNEI. V shed 8 bases and J shed 4 bases, with 18 bases lying between them. The CDR3 runs 14 residues.

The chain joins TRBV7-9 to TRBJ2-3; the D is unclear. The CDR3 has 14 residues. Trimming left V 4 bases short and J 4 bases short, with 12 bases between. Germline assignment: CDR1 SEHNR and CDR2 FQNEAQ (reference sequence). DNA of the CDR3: TGTGCCAGCAGCTCCCCGTTTGCCCCAGATACGCAGTATTTT. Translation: CASSSPFAPDTQYF. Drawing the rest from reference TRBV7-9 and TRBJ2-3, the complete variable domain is DTGVSQNPRHKITKRGQNVTFRCDPISEHNRLYWYRQTLGQGPEFLTYFQNEAQLEKSRLLSDRFSAERPKGSFSTLEIQRTEQGDSAMYLCASSSPFAPDTQYFGPGTRLTVL.

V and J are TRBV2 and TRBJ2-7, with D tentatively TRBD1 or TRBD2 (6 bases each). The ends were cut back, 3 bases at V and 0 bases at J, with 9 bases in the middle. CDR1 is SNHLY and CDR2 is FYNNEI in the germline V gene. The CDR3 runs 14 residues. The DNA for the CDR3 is TGTGCCAGCAGTGAGTGGGGGGCCTCCTACGAGCAGTACTTC. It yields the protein CASSEWGASYEQYF.

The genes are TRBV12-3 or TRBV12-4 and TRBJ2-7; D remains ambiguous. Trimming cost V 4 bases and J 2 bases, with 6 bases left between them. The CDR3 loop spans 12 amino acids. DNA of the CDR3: TGTGCCAGCAGTTCCAGTCCCTACGAGCAGTACTTC. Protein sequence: CASSSSPYEQYF.

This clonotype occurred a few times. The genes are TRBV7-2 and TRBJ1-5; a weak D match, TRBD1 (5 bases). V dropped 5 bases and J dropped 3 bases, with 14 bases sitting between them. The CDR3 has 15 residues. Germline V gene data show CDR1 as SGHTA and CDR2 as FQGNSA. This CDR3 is CASSLTSGVNQPQHF. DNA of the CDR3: TGTGCCAGCAGCCTCACATCGGGGGTCAATCAGCCCCAGCATTTT.

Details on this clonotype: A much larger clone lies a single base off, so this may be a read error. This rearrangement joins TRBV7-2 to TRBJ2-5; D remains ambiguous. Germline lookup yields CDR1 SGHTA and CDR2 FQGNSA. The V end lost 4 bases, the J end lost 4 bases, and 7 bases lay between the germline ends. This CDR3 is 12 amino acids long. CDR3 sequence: CASSSCPETQYF. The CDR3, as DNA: TGTGCCAGCAGCTCATGCCCAGAGACCCAGTACTTC.

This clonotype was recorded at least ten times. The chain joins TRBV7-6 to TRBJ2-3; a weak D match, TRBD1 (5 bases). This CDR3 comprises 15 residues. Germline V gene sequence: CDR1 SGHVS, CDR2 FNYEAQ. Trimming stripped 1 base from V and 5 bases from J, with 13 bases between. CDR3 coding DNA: TGTGCCAGCAGCTTAGACTCTGGGGCCGGAGATACGCAGTATTTT. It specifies CASSLDSGAGDTQYF.

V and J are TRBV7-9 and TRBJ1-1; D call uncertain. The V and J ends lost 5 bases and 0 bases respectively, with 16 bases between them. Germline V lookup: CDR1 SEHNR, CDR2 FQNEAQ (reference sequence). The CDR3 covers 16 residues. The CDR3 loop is CASSPQGPNLNTEAFF. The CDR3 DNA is TGTGCCAGCAGCCCCCAAGGGCCGAACCTGAACACTGAAGCTTTCTTT.